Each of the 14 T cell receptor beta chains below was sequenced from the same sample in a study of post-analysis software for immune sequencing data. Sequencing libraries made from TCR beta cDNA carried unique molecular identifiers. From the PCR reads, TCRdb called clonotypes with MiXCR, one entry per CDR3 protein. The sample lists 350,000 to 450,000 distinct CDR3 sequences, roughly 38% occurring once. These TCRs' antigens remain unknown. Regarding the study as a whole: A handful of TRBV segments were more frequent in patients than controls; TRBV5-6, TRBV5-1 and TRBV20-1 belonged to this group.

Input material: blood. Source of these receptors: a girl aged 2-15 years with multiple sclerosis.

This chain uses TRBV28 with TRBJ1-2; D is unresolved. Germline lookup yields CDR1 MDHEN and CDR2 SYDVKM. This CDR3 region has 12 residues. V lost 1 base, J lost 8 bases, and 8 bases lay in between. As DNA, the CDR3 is TGTGCCAGCAGTTTATTGGTGGGCGGCTACACCTTC. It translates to CASSLLVGGYTF.

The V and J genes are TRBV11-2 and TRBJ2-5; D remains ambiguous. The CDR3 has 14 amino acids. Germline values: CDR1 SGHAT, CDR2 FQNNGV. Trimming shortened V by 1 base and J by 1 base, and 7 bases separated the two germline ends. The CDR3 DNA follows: TGTGCCAGCAGCTTAGCCCCAAGCCAAGAGACCCAGTACTTC. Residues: CASSLAPSQETQYF.

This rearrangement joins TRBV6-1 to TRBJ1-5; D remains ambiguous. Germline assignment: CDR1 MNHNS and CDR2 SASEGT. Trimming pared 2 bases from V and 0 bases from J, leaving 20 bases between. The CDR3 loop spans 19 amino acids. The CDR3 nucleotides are TGTGCCAGCAGTGAATTGGCAGCACTCCTTTCTTATAGCAATCAGCCCCAGCATTTT. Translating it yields CASSELAALLSYSNQPQHF.

CDR3 DNA: TGTGCCAGCAGCTCGCCCCCGGTCGGGGAGCTGTTTTTT. The encoded protein is CASSSPPVGELFF. This chain links TRBV6-2 or TRBV6-3 with TRBJ2-2; the D is unclear. With 6 bases removed from V and 7 bases from J, the gap between germline ends came to 12 bases. The CDR3 contains 13 residues. The germline V gene has CDR1 MNHEY and CDR2 SVGEGT.

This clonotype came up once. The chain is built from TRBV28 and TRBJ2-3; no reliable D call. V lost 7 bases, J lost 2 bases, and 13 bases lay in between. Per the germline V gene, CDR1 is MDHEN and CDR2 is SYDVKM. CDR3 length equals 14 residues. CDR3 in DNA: TGTGCCAGCATCCCCAATCCAGTCACAGATACGCAGTATTTT. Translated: CASIPNPVTDTQYF.

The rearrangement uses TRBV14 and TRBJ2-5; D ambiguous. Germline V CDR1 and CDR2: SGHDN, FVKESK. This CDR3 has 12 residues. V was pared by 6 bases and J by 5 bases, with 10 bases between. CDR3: CASSRTRETQYF. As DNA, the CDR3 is TGTGCCAGCAGTCGAACCCGGGAGACCCAGTACTTC.

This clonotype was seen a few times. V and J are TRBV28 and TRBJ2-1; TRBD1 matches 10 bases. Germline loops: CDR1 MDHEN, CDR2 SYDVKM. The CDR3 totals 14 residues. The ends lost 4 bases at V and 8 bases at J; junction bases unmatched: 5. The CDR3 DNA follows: TGTGCCAGCAGTTCGGGACAGGGGCTAGATGAGCAGTTCTTC. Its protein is CASSSGQGLDEQFF.

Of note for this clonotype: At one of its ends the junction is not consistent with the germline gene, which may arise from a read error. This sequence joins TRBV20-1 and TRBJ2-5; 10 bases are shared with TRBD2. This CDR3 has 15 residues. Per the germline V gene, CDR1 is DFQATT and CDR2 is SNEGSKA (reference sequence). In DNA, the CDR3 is TGCAGTACTAGACCGGCTAGCGGGAGTATAAAGACCCAGTACTTC. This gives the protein CSTRPASGSIKTQYF.

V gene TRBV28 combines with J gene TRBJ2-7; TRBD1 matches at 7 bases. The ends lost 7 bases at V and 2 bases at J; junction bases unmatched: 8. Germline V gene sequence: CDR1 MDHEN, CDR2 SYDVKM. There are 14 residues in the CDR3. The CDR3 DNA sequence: TGTGCCAGCAATCCGTCCAGGGGGACCTACGAGCAGTACTTC. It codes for CASNPSRGTYEQYF.

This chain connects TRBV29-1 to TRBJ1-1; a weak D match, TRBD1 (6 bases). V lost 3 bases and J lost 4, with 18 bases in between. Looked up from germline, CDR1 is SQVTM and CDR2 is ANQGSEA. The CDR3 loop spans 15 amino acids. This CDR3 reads CSVDGGAVKSTEAFF. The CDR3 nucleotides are TGCAGCGTTGACGGGGGCGCGGTTAAGTCCACTGAAGCTTTCTTT. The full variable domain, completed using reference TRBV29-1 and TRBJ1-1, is SAVISQKPSRDICQRGTSLTIQCQVDSQVTMMFWYRQQPGQSLTLIATANQGSEATYESGFVIDKFPISRPNLTFSTLTVSNMSPEDSSIYLCSVDGGAVKSTEAFFGQGTRLTVV.

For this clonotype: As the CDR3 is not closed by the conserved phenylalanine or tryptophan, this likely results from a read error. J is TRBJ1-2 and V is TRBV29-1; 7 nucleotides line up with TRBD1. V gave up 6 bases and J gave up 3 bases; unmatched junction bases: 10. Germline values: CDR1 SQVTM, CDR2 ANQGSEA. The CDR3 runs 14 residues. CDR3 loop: CSVDRGGADYGYTS. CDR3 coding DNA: TGCAGCGTGGACCGAGGGGGCGCAGACTATGGCTACACCAGT.

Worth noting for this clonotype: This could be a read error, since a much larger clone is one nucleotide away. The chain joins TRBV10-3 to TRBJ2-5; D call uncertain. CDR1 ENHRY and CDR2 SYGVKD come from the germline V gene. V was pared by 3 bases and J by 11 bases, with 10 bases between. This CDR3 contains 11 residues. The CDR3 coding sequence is TGTGCCATCAGTGACCCTTACCAGCAGTACTTC. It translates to CAISDPYQQYF.

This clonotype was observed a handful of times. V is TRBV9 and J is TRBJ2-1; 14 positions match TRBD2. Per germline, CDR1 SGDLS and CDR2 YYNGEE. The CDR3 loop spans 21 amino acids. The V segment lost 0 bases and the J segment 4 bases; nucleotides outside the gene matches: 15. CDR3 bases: TGTGCCAGCAGCGTAGAGTGGGGACTAGCGGGGGTAAAATCAAATTACAATGAGCAGTTCTTC. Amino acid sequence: CASSVEWGLAGVKSNYNEQFF.

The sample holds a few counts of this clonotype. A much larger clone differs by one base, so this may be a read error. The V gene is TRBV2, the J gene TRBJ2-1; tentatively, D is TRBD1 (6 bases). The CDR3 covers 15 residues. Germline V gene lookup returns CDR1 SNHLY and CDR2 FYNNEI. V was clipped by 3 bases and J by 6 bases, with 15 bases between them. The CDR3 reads CASSEFQWGRNEQFF. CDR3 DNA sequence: TGTGCCAGCAGTGAGTTCCAGTGGGGGCGCAATGAGCAGTTCTTC.